This TCR beta chain originates from a study of naive and memory T cell subsets. CDR1 LGHNA and CDR2 YSLEER come from the germline V gene. Trimming stripped 0 bases from V and 6 bases from J, with 15 bases between. This CDR3 spans 15 amino acids. Two oligonucleotides, mixed equimolar, formed the beta constant-region primer covering TRBC1 and TRBC2. Nested alpha and beta constant-region primers with the SP2 primer drove four PCR rounds on ligated cDNA. MiXCR, run by TCRdb on the UMI-ligation and nested PCR reads, gives a single entry per CDR3 protein. This sample has more than 95,000 distinct CDR3 sequences, with roughly 15% found just once. Study-wide points: In CD4 and CD8 cells, diversity dropped from naive through EMRA. Naive repertoires, especially CD8, held a few larger clonotypes, possibly memory cells re-expressing CD45RA.

Overnight CMV lysate stimulation of fresh PBMCs defined donor CMV status by CD4+ IFNgamma. This clonotype occurred a few times. Its antigen is unknown. Sequencing was carried out using naive CD8+ T cells from blood. The chain combines TRBV4-3 with TRBJ2-7, with D maybe TRBD2 (7 bases). The sequence was collected from a human donor in good health. The CDR3 protein is CASSQDEGGVLEQYF. The CDR3 coding sequence is TGCGCCAGCAGCCAAGATGAAGGGGGGGTCCTCGAGCAGTACTTC.